What follows are 10 T cell receptor beta chains derived from one specimen sequenced in a study of blood T cell repertoires in COVID-19. Libraries were prepared by immunoSEQ multiplex PCR; TCRdb keeps only in-frame clonotypes and omits some of them. The sample has about 250,000 clones, about 85% seen once. The sample taken for sequencing was PBMCs or T cells enriched from blood (not recorded which). The origin of the receptors is a woman between 45 and 60 years old who had recovered from COVID-19.

A single count supports this clone. The chain combines TRBV18 with TRBJ2-5; D remains ambiguous. CDR3 length: 15 residues. Trimming shortened V by 5 bases and J by 4 bases, and 17 bases separated the two germline ends. Germline V gene data show CDR1 as KGHSH and CDR2 as LQKENI. CDR3 amino acids: CASSGSASAGETQYF. In DNA, the CDR3 is TGTGCCAGCTCAGGTAGTGCGTCTGCCGGAGAGACCCAGTACTTC.

The V gene is TRBV9, the J gene TRBJ1-3; 9 positions agree with TRBD1. The germline V gene encodes CDR1 SGDLS and CDR2 YYNGEE. With 4 bases clipped from V and 0 bases from J, the junction kept 8 bases outside the gene matches. CDR3 length equals 17 residues. The CDR3 nucleotides read TGTGCCAGCAGCTTAGAAACAGGGGGCGCCTCTGGAAACACCATATATTTT. It specifies CASSLETGGASGNTIYF.

The V and J genes are TRBV12-3 or TRBV12-4 and TRBJ1-1; D gene ambiguous. The length of the CDR3 is 13 residues. V was pared by 7 bases and J by 1 base, with 10 bases between. CDR3 DNA: TGTGCCAGCAACTATGGCGCGAACACTGAAGCTTTCTTT. It translates to CASNYGANTEAFF.

This chain joins TRBV7-3 and TRBJ2-6; maybe TRBD2 (5 bases). The CDR3 contains 16 residues. From germline, CDR1 is SGHTA and CDR2 FQGTGA. V was cut by 1 base and J by 0 bases, with 7 bases left in between. CDR3 sequence: CASSLIAGSGANVLTF. The CDR3 coding sequence is TGTGCCAGCAGCTTAATTGCGGGCTCTGGGGCCAACGTCCTGACTTTC.

V and J are TRBV19 and TRBJ1-3, with a possible D match to TRBD1 (6 bases). Trimming removed 4 bases from V and 2 bases from J, with 15 bases in between. Germline CDR1 is LNHDA and CDR2 is SQIVND (reference sequence). CDR3 length: 16 residues. This chain's CDR3 is CASSTLAQGAGNTIYF. DNA of the CDR3: TGTGCCAGTAGTACGCTTGCACAGGGTGCTGGAAACACCATATATTTT.

This chain joins TRBV21-1 and TRBJ1-1; TRBD1, the D gene given by the table, was not confirmed from the DNA. TRBV21-1 has pseudogene status. The CDR3 is 13 residues long. CDR3 sequence (DNA): TGTGCCAGCAGCGCCCGGGACACCACTGAAGCTTTCTTT. This translates into CASSARDTTEAFF.

The chain is built from TRBV28 and TRBJ1-4, with TRBD1 matching 7 bases. Germline loops: CDR1 MDHEN, CDR2 SYDVKM. The CDR3 runs to 15 residues. With 5 bases clipped from V and 9 bases from J, the junction kept 12 bases outside the gene matches. This chain's CDR3 is CASSIPGQNLKKLFF. The CDR3 DNA follows: TGTGCCAGCAGTATACCGGGACAGAACCTGAAAAAACTGTTTTTT.

A few counts support this clone. This sequence joins TRBV7-9 and TRBJ1-2; no reliable D call. Per the germline V gene, CDR1 is SEHNR and CDR2 is FQNEAQ (reference sequence). The CDR3 contains 14 residues. Trimming took 5 bases from V and 2 from J, leaving 12 bases between them. The chain's CDR3 is CASSPARENYGYTF. CDR3 coding DNA: TGTGCCAGCAGCCCCGCCCGGGAAAACTATGGCTACACCTTC. The whole variable domain, filled in from reference TRBV7-9 and TRBJ1-2, reads DTGVSQNPRHKITKRGQNVTFRCDPISEHNRLYWYRQTLGQGPEFLTYFQNEAQLEKSRLLSDRFSAERPKGSFSTLEIQRTEQGDSAMYLCASSPARENYGYTFGSGTRLTVV.

V gene TRBV12-5 combines with J gene TRBJ2-1; D not certain. The CDR3 contains 11 residues. Trimming pared 5 bases from V and 4 bases from J, leaving 3 bases between. CDR1 is LGHNT and CDR2 is FRNRAP in the germline V gene. CDR3 in DNA: TGTGCTAGTGGTCTTTACAATGAGCAGTTCTTC. Its translation: CASGLYNEQFF.

The V and J genes are TRBV19 and TRBJ2-1; TRBD2 might be the D (5 bases). The CDR3 is 14 amino acids. In germline, CDR1 is LNHDA, CDR2 SQIVND (reference sequence). Trimming took 6 bases from V and 7 from J, leaving 16 bases between them. CDR3 loop: CASSPLRGWNEQFF. Written as DNA, the CDR3 is TGTGCCAGTAGCCCGCTACGAGGGTGGAATGAGCAGTTCTTC.